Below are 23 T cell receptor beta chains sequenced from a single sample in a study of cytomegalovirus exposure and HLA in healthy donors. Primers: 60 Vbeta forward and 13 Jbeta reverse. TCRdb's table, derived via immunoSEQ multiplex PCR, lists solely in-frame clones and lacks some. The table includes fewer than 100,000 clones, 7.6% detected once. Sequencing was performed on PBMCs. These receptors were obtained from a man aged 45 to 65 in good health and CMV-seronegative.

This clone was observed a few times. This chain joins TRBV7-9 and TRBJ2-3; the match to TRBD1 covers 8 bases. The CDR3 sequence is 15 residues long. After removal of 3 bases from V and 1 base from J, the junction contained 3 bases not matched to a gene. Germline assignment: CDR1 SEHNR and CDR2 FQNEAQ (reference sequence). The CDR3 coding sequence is TGTGCCAGCAGCTTCGGGACAGGAGGCACAGATACGCAGTATTTT. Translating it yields CASSFGTGGTDTQYF. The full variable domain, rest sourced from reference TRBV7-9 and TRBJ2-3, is DTGVSQNPRHKITKRGQNVTFRCDPISEHNRLYWYRQTLGQGPEFLTYFQNEAQLEKSRLLSDRFSAERPKGSFSTLEIQRTEQGDSAMYLCASSFGTGGTDTQYFGPGTRLTVL.

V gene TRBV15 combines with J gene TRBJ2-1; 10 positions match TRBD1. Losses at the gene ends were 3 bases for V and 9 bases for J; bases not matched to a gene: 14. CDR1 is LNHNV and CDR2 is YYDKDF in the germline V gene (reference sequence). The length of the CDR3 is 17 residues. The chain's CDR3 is CATSRAPGTGVRGEQFF. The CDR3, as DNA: TGTGCCACCAGCAGGGCTCCGGGGACAGGGGTAAGAGGTGAGCAGTTCTTC.

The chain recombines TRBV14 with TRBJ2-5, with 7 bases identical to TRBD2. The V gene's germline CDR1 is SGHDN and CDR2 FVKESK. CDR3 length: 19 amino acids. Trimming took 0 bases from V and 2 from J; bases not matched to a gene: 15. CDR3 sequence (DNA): TGTGCCAGCAGCCAAGAGGTGCCCCTAGGGAGGGGACCACAAGAGACCCAGTACTTC. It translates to CASSQEVPLGRGPQETQYF. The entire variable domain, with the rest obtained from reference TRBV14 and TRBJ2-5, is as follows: EAGVTQFPSHSVIEKGQTVTLRCDPISGHDNLYWYRRVMGKEIKFLLHFVKESKQDESGMPNNRFLAERTGGTYSTLKVQPAELEDSGVYFCASSQEVPLGRGPQETQYFGPGTRLLVL.

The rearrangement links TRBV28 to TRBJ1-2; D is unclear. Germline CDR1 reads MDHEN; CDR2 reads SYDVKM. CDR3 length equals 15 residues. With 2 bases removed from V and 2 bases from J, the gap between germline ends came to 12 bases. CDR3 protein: CASSLAGRSNYGYTF. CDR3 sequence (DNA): TGTGCCAGCAGTTTAGCGGGCAGGTCCAACTATGGCTACACCTTC.

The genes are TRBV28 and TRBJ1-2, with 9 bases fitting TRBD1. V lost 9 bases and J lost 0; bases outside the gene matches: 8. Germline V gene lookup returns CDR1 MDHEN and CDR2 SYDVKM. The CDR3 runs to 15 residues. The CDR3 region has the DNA TGTGCCAGTAACCCACAGGGGGCAGCTAACTATGGCTACACCTTC. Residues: CASNPQGAANYGYTF.

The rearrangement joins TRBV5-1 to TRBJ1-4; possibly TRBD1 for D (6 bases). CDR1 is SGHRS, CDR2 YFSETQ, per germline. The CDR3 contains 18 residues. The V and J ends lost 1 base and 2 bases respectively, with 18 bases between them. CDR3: CASSLTGLTGFTNEKLFF. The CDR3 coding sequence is TGCGCCAGCAGCTTGACAGGGTTAACCGGATTCACTAATGAAAAACTGTTTTTT.

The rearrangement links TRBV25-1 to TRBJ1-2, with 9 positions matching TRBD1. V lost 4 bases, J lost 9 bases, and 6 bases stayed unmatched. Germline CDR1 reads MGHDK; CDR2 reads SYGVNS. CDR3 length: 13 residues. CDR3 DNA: TGTGCCAGCAGTGTTGACAGGGGGGTACGCTACACCTTC. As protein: CASSVDRGVRYTF.

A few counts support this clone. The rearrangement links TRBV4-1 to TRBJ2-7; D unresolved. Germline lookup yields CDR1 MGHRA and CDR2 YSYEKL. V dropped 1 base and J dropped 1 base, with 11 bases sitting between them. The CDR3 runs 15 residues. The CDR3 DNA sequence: TGCGCCAGCAGCCAAGGGGCAGCCCCGTCCTACGAGCAGTACTTC. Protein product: CASSQGAAPSYEQYF.

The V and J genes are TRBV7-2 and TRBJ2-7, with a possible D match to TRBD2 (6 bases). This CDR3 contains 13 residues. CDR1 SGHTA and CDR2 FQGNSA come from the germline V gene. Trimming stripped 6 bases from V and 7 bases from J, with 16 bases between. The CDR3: CASRWAGLAEQYF. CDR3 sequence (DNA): TGTGCCAGCAGGTGGGCGGGACTTGCTGAGCAGTACTTC.

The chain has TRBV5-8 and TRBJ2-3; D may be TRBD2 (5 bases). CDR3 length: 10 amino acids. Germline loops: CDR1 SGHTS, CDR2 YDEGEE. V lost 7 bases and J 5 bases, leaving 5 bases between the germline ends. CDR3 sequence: CASGLDTQYF. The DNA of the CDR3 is TGTGCCAGCGGACTAGATACGCAGTATTTT.

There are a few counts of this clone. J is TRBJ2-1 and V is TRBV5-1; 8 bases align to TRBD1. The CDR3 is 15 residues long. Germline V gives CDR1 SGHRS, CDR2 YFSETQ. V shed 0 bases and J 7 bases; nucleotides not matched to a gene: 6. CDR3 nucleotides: TGCGCCAGCAGCTTGGGAGACAGGGGTAAGAATGAGCAGTTCTTC. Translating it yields CASSLGDRGKNEQFF.

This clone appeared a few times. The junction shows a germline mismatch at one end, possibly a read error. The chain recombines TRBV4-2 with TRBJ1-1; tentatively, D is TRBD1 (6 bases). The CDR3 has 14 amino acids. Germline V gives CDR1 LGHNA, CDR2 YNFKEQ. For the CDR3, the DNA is TGTGCCAGCAGCCAAGATGGACAGTCGACTGGAGCTTTCTTT. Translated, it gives CASSQDGQSTGAFF.

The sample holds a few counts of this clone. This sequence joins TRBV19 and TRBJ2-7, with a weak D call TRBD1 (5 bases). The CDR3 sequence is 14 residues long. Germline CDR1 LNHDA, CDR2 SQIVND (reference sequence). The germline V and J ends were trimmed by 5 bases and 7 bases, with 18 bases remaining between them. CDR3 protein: CASSGTKGLGEQYF. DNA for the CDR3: TGTGCCAGTAGTGGAACGAAGGGGCTAGGAGAGCAGTACTTC.

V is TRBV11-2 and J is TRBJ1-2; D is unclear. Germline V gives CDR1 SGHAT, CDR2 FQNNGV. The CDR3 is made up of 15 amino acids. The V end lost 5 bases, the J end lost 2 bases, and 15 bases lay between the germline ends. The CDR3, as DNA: TGTGCCAGCAGCCAACGGGAAGGACGGAACTATGGCTACACCTTC. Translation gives CASSQREGRNYGYTF.

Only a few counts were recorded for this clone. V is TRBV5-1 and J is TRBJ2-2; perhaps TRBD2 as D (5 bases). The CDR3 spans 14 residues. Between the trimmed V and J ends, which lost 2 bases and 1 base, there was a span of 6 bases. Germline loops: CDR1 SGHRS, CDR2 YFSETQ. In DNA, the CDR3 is TGCGCCAGCAGCTTAGGAGGGAACACCGGGGAGCTGTTTTTT. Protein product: CASSLGGNTGELFF.

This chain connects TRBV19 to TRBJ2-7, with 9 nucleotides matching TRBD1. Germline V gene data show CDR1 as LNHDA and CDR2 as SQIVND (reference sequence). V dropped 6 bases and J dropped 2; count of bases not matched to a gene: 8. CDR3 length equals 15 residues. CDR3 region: CASRPDRGSTYEQYF. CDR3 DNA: TGTGCCAGTAGACCGGACAGGGGTTCAACCTACGAGCAGTACTTC.

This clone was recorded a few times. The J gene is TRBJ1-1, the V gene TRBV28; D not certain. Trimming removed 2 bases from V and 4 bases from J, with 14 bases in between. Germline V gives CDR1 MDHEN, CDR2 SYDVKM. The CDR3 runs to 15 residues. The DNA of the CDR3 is TGTGCCAGCAGTTTACTCGAAGGAGTACTCACTGAAGCTTTCTTT. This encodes CASSLLEGVLTEAFF.

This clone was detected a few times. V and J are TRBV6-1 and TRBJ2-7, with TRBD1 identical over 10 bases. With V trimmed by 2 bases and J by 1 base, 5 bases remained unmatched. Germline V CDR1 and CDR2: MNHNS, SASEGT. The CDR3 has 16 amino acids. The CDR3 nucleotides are TGTGCCAGCAGTGAACTAGGGGGACAGGGGTCCTACGAGCAGTACTTC. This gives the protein CASSELGGQGSYEQYF.

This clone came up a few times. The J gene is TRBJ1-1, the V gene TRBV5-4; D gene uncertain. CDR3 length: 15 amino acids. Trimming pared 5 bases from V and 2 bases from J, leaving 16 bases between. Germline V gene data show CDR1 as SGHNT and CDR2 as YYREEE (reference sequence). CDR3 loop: CASSSLGFFNTEAFF. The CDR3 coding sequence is TGTGCCAGCAGTTCTCTCGGTTTTTTTAACACTGAAGCTTTCTTT.

CDR3 region: CASSFGDRQPQHF. CDR3 DNA: TGTGCCAGCAGTTTCGGGGATCGTCAGCCCCAGCATTTT. The chain uses TRBV28 and TRBJ1-5; D gene uncertain. Germline assignment: CDR1 MDHEN and CDR2 SYDVKM. Trimming cost V 3 bases and J 6 bases, with 9 bases left between them. The CDR3 consists of 13 residues.

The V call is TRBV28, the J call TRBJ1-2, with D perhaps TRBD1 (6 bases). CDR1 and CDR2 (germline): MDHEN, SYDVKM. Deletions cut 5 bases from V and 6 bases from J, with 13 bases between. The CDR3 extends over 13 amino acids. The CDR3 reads CASSVMNRDGYTF. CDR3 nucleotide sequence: TGTGCCAGCAGTGTAATGAACAGGGATGGCTACACCTTC.

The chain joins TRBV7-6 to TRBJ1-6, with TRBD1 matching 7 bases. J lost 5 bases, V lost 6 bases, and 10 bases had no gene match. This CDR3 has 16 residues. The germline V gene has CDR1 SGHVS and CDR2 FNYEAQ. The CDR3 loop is CASSRNRGANNSPLHF. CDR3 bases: TGTGCCAGCAGTCGTAACAGGGGCGCCAATAATTCACCCCTCCACTTT.

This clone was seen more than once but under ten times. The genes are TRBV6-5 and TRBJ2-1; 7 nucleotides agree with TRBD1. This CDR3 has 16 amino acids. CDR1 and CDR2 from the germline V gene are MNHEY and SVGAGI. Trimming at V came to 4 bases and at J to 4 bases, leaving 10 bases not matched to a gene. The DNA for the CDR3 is TGTGCCAGCAGTTCCTCAGGGGGAGTCGGGTACAATGAGCAGTTCTTC. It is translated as CASSSSGGVGYNEQFF.